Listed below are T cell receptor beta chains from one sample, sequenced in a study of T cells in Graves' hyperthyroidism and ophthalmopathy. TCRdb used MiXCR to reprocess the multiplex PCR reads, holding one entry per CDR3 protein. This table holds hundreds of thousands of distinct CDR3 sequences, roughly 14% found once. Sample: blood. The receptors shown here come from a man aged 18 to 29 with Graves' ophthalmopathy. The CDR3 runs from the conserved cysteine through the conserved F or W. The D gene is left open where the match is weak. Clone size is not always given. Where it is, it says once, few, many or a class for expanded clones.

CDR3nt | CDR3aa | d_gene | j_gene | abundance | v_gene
TGCAGTGCTAGAGATGCAGGCCACTACGAGCAGTACTTC | CSARDAGHYEQYF | NA | TRBJ2-7 | many | TRBV20-1
TGCAGTGCTAGGCGGACTAGCGGGAGTTCCGAGCAGTACTTC | CSARRTSGSSEQYF | TRBD2 | TRBJ2-7 | many | TRBV20-1
TGTGCCAGCAGCCAAGGGGACAGACAGAACTACGAGCAGTACTTC | CASSQGDRQNYEQYF | TRBD1 | TRBJ2-7 | NA | TRBV4-2
TGTGCCAGCAGTCCCGTAGGGGAGCTGTTTTTT | CASSPVGELFF | NA | TRBJ2-2 | many | TRBV28
TGTGCCATCACTGGGCCCCAGCATTTT | CAITGPQHF | NA | TRBJ1-5 | NA | TRBV10-3
TGTGCCAGCAGTTATAACCCGGGACAGGGGACTAATGAAAAACTGTTTTTT | CASSYNPGQGTNEKLFF | TRBD1 | TRBJ1-4 | few | TRBV28
TGTGCCAGCAGCTTATTGAGCTATGGCTACACCTTC | CASSLLSYGYTF | NA | TRBJ1-2 | NA | TRBV7-2
TGTGCCAGCAGCTCCCTGGCTGTCGGACTCTACGAGCAGTACTTC | CASSSLAVGLYEQYF | NA | TRBJ2-7 | many | TRBV7-8
TGTGCCAGCAGTTACCCAGGAATTCTAGCCAAAAACATTCAGTACTTC | CASSYPGILAKNIQYF | NA | TRBJ2-4 | few | TRBV6-9
TGTGCCAGCAGTGAATGGAGGGGGCCCGGAGAGACCCAGTACTTC | CASSEWRGPGETQYF | NA | TRBJ2-5 | few | TRBV2
TGCAGTGCCGTGTGGCGGGAGGGCCGCTGCGAGCAGTACTTC | CSAVWREGRCEQYF | TRBD2 | TRBJ2-7 | NA | TRBV20-1
TGTGCCTGGAGTAGTTGGCAGAAGACCCAGTACTTC | CAWSSWQKTQYF | NA | TRBJ2-5 | NA | TRBV30
TGTGCCAGCAGCCCGAGGGGTATGGATGGCACTGAAGCTTTCTTT | CASSPRGMDGTEAFF | NA | TRBJ1-1 | many | TRBV7-9
TGCAGCGTCGTCGGGCTAGGCCACTCCTACGAGCAGTACTTC | CSVVGLGHSYEQYF | NA | TRBJ2-7 | many | TRBV29-1
TGTGCCAGCAGTCCCTCCTTACGGACCGCTAGTAATTCACCCCTCCACTTT | CASSPSLRTASNSPLHF | NA | TRBJ1-6 | many | TRBV27